The text below deals with one T cell receptor beta chain. The germline V and J ends were trimmed by 5 bases and 5 bases, with 17 bases remaining between them. This CDR3 has 14 amino acids. Germline V gene data show CDR1 as SGHNT and CDR2 as YYREEE (reference sequence). These data come from a study of blood T cell repertoires in COVID-19. Only in-frame clones appear in the TCRdb table, and some are missing; sequencing was by immunoSEQ multiplex PCR. Of over 150,000 clones listed, around 87% are singletons. The chain has TRBV5-4 and TRBJ2-7; the D gene is possibly TRBD2 (6 bases). The receptor was isolated from a woman younger than 45 who had recovered from COVID-19. Sequencing used PBMCs or T cells enriched from blood (not recorded which). CDR3 sequence (DNA): TGTGCCAGCAGGGACTCTAGCGATTGGAACGAGCAGTACTTC. Residues: CASRDSSDWNEQYF.